Listed here are 25 T cell receptor beta chains from one sample, sequenced in a study of T cell responses to AZD1222 COVID-19 vaccine. Sequencing used immunoSEQ multiplex PCR; TCRdb keeps in-frame clones, though not all of them. The profile covers approximately 84,000 clones, with 80% to 90% appearing a single time and about 2.5% taken by the ten largest. The sequencing used peripheral blood, collected 28 days after the second AZD1222 dose. These receptors were taken from an adult who received the AZD1222 COVID-19 vaccine.

In its sample, this clone was seen once. The chain couples TRBV11-2 to TRBJ2-7; D may correspond to TRBD1 or TRBD2 (5 bases each). V lost 0 bases and J lost 0, with 12 bases in between. This CDR3 contains 16 residues. Germline V gives CDR1 SGHAT, CDR2 FQNNGV. CDR3 region: CASSLDRVGDSYEQYF. The CDR3 DNA sequence: TGTGCCAGCAGCTTAGATAGAGTGGGGGACTCCTACGAGCAGTACTTC.

The V gene is TRBV7-9, the J gene TRBJ2-7; tentative D call: TRBD1 (6 bases). Looked up from germline, CDR1 is SEHNR and CDR2 is FQNEAQ (reference sequence). The V gene lost 2 bases and the J gene lost 0 bases, with 8 bases spanning the gap. The CDR3 has 14 amino acids. DNA of the CDR3: TGTGCCAGCAGCTTACAGGGGAGCTCCTACGAGCAGTACTTC. The encoded protein is CASSLQGSSYEQYF. The whole variable domain, remainder taken from reference TRBV7-9 and TRBJ2-7, is DTGVSQNPRHKITKRGQNVTFRCDPISEHNRLYWYRQTLGQGPEFLTYFQNEAQLEKSRLLSDRFSAERPKGSFSTLEIQRTEQGDSAMYLCASSLQGSSYEQYFGPGTRLTVT.

The chain carries TRBV30 and TRBJ1-6; maybe TRBD1 (6 bases). Germline loops: CDR1 GTSNPN, CDR2 SVGIG (reference sequence). The CDR3 has 15 amino acids. V was pared by 2 bases and J by 2 bases, with 10 bases between. The CDR3 DNA reads as TGTGCCTGGAGTCAGGGGCTCGCCTATAATTCACCCCTCCACTTT. This gives the protein CAWSQGLAYNSPLHF.

The chain joins TRBV7-9 to TRBJ1-1, with D uncertain. The length of the CDR3 is 15 residues. The ends were cut back, 1 base at V and 0 bases at J, with 9 bases in the middle. Germline V CDR1 and CDR2: SEHNR, FQNEAQ (reference sequence). CDR3 DNA sequence: TGTGCCAGCAGCTTAGAGGAGGTCATGAACACTGAAGCTTTCTTT. Translation: CASSLEEVMNTEAFF.

The chain recombines TRBV6-6 with TRBJ1-5; weak D call: TRBD1 (5 bases). Germline CDR1 MNHNY, CDR2 SVGAGI (reference sequence). Trimming removed 5 bases at V and 4 bases at J, with 9 bases between. This CDR3 spans 13 amino acids. The DNA of the CDR3 is TGTGCCAGCAGTCACCAGGGTAATCAGCCCCAGCATTTT. This sequence encodes CASSHQGNQPQHF.

The V call is TRBV5-4, the J call TRBJ1-1; 7 bases fit TRBD1. The CDR3 is 16 amino acids. The ends lost 3 bases at V and 3 bases at J; junction bases unmatched: 11. In germline, CDR1 is SGHNT, CDR2 YYREEE (reference sequence). CDR3 loop: CASSSPQGQRDTEAFF. DNA for the CDR3: TGTGCCAGCAGCTCGCCTCAGGGACAGAGAGACACTGAAGCTTTCTTT.

CDR3 residues: CASSLSANTEAFF. For the CDR3, the DNA is TGTGCCAGCAGCTTATCAGCGAACACTGAAGCTTTCTTT. This chain joins TRBV7-3 and TRBJ1-1; D is unresolved. Per germline, CDR1 SGHTA and CDR2 FQGTGA. The CDR3 length is 13 residues. The germline V and J ends were trimmed by 2 bases and 1 base, with 5 bases remaining between them.

The chain is built from TRBV5-6 and TRBJ1-6; no definite D call. This CDR3 region has 14 residues. CDR1 is SGHDT, CDR2 YYEEEE, per germline. Deletions cut 0 bases from V and 11 bases from J, with 12 bases between. The chain's CDR3 is CASSLDDAHTPLHF. The CDR3 DNA reads as TGTGCCAGCAGCTTGGACGACGCTCATACACCCCTCCACTTT.

The rearrangement joins TRBV27 to TRBJ2-1, with 8 bases aligning to TRBD2. CDR3 size: 14 residues. Looked up from germline, CDR1 is MNHEY and CDR2 is SMNVEV (reference sequence). Losses at the gene ends were 6 bases for V and 1 base for J; bases not matched to a gene: 2. The CDR3 loop reads CASRTSESYNEQFF. CDR3 coding DNA: TGTGCCAGCAGGACTAGCGAGTCCTACAATGAGCAGTTCTTC.

The V gene is TRBV15, the J gene TRBJ2-2; 12 bases fit TRBD2. The germline CDR1 and CDR2 sequences are LNHNV and YYDKDF (reference sequence). Trimming cost V 5 bases and J 6 bases; bases outside gene matches: 7. This CDR3 contains 16 residues. CDR3 sequence reads: CATSGRTSGKSGELFF. The CDR3 DNA reads TGTGCCACCAGCGGGAGGACTAGCGGGAAATCCGGGGAGCTGTTTTTT.

This chain joins TRBV7-9 and TRBJ1-1; 10 bases match TRBD1. The CDR3 totals 15 residues. With 4 bases clipped from V and 4 bases from J, the junction kept 6 bases outside the gene matches. The germline V gene has CDR1 SEHNR and CDR2 FQNEAQ (reference sequence). The DNA for the CDR3 is TGTGCCAGCAGCTCCTCCGGGACAGGGGCCACTGAAGCTTTCTTT. It yields the protein CASSSSGTGATEAFF.

The gene calls are TRBV12-3 or TRBV12-4 and TRBJ1-2, with D possibly TRBD1 on 5 matching bases. There are 12 residues in the CDR3. V was trimmed by 4 bases and J by 8 bases, leaving 11 bases between them. The CDR3 reads CASSYSGLGYTF. DNA for the CDR3: TGTGCCAGCAGTTATTCAGGGTTGGGCTACACCTTC.

This clone came up once. This sequence joins TRBV5-1 and TRBJ2-5; D is undetermined. CDR1 and CDR2 (germline): SGHRS, YFSETQ. V dropped 1 base and J dropped 5 bases, with 9 bases sitting between them. The CDR3 spans 13 residues. The CDR3 nucleotides read TGCGCCAGCAGCTTGCACTCCGTGGAGACCCAGTACTTC. Translated, it gives CASSLHSVETQYF. Drawing the rest from reference TRBV5-1 and TRBJ2-5, the complete variable domain is KAGVTQTPRYLIKTRGQQVTLSCSPISGHRSVSWYQQTPGQGLQFLFEYFSETQRNKGNFPGRFSGRQFSNSRSEMNVSTLELGDSALYLCASSLHSVETQYFGPGTRLLVL.

The genes are TRBV6-5 and TRBJ1-1; D is unclear. This CDR3 comprises 13 residues. Per the germline V gene, CDR1 is MNHEY and CDR2 is SVGAGI. With 9 bases removed from V and 0 bases from J, the gap between germline ends came to 11 bases. The CDR3 here is CASYTLMNTEAFF. The CDR3 DNA reads as TGTGCCAGTTACACTTTAATGAACACTGAAGCTTTCTTT.

The chain links TRBV11-2 to TRBJ2-7; possible D gene TRBD1, 6 bases. The germline CDR1 and CDR2 sequences are SGHAT and FQNNGV. The CDR3 is made up of 15 amino acids. Trimming removed 3 bases at V and 2 bases at J, with 14 bases between. Written as DNA, the CDR3 is TGTGCCAGCAGCTTGTCGAGACAGGTTGCCTACGAGCAGTACTTC. This translates into CASSLSRQVAYEQYF.

The chain carries TRBV20-1 and TRBJ1-2, with D perhaps matching TRBD1 (5 bases). Trimming stripped 5 bases from V and 4 bases from J, with 8 bases between. Germline-derived CDR1 and CDR2 are DFQATT and SNEGSKA (reference sequence). This CDR3 has 11 residues. The CDR3 region has the DNA TGCAGTGCTCGGAGGGGCTATGGCTACACCTTC. Translating gives CSARRGYGYTF.

This chain uses TRBV19 with TRBJ1-3; 7 bases map to TRBD1. After removal of 0 bases from V and 0 bases from J, the junction contained 8 bases not matched to a gene. The V gene's germline CDR1 is LNHDA and CDR2 SQIVND (reference sequence). The length of the CDR3 is 18 residues. Here the CDR3 DNA reads TGTGCCAGTAGTATAGATGAGGTAGGGGGCGCCTCTGGAAACACCATATATTTT. It translates to CASSIDEVGGASGNTIYF.

This chain uses TRBV9 with TRBJ1-1, with a tentative D call TRBD1 (6 bases). CDR3 length: 16 residues. The germline V gene encodes CDR1 SGDLS and CDR2 YYNGEE. Trimming took 0 bases from V and 3 from J, leaving 15 bases between them. The CDR3 DNA reads TGTGCCAGCAGCGTAGCTCCCCAGGGGTGGGACACTGAAGCTTTCTTT. Encoded protein: CASSVAPQGWDTEAFF.

This clone was observed a single time. The CDR3 loop is CASSQEEGLTDTQYF. CDR3 sequence (DNA): TGTGCCAGCAGCCAAGAAGAAGGACTCACAGATACGCAGTATTTT. The chain is built from TRBV4-2 and TRBJ2-3, with D possibly being TRBD2 (5 bases). V was trimmed by 0 bases and J by 2 bases, leaving 9 bases between them. This CDR3 has 15 amino acids. Germline V CDR1 and CDR2: LGHNA, YNFKEQ.

V usage is TRBV4-1 and J usage is TRBJ2-1; D call uncertain. Germline CDR1 reads MGHRA; CDR2 reads YSYEKL. Trimming pared 0 bases from V and 5 bases from J, leaving 5 bases between. The CDR3 is made up of 13 amino acids. The CDR3 DNA is TGCGCCAGCAGCCAAGAGGTTAACAATGAGCAGTTCTTC. Amino acids: CASSQEVNNEQFF.

CDR3 coding DNA: TGCGCCAGCAGTGAGAGTGAAAAACTGTTTTTT. Protein sequence: CASSESEKLFF. The chain has TRBV10-2 and TRBJ1-4; no definite D call. V shed 2 bases and J shed 7 bases, with 2 bases lying between them. The CDR3 runs to 11 residues. Germline V gives CDR1 WSHSY, CDR2 SAAADI.

The J gene is TRBJ2-5, the V gene TRBV11-3; no reliable D call. V was clipped by 3 bases and J by 5 bases, with 16 bases between them. The length of the CDR3 is 15 residues. Germline assignment: CDR1 SGHNT and CDR2 YENEEA. CDR3 residues: CASSFSRTPGETQYF. The CDR3 nucleotides are TGTGCCAGCAGCTTCTCCAGAACCCCTGGGGAGACCCAGTACTTC.

The rearrangement joins TRBV7-9 to TRBJ1-6, with 8 positions matching TRBD1. CDR3 size: 14 residues. V shed 5 bases and J 8 bases; nucleotides not matched to a gene: 5. CDR1 SEHNR and CDR2 FQNEAQ come from the germline V gene (reference sequence). The CDR3 bases are TGTGCCAGCAGCCTTGGACAGGGTGATTCACCCCTCCACTTT. Protein sequence: CASSLGQGDSPLHF.

This chain joins TRBV7-3 and TRBJ2-3; TRBD1 aligns across 10 bases. V lost 6 bases and J lost 3; bases outside the gene matches: 6. CDR1 is SGHTA and CDR2 is FQGTGA in the germline V gene. This CDR3 is 15 amino acids long. The CDR3 DNA reads as TGTGCCAGCAGTCCCCAGGGACAGGGGACAGATACGCAGTATTTT. As protein: CASSPQGQGTDTQYF.

The chain has TRBV15 and TRBJ1-4, with 11 bases matching TRBD1. Germline V gene sequence: CDR1 LNHNV, CDR2 YYDKDF (reference sequence). The CDR3 runs 14 residues. V dropped 5 bases and J dropped 10; count of bases not matched to a gene: 6. CDR3 protein: CATSRRDRGVKLFF. The CDR3 DNA reads as TGTGCCACCAGCCGCCGGGACAGGGGGGTAAAACTGTTTTTT.